This TCR beta chain came from a study of early T cells in non-severe SARS-CoV-2 infection. Using its own MiXCR run on the 5' RACE reads, TCRdb lists one record per CDR3 protein. The sample contains 50,000 to 60,000 distinct CDR3 sequences, around 10% of which appear only once. The sequenced material came from whole blood. The TCR sequence derives from an adult who was a healthcare worker with PCR-confirmed SARS-CoV-2 infection or an uninfected control (not recorded which).

The CDR3 sequence is CASSQNVGGEQFF. The CDR3 DNA reads TGTGCCAGCAGCCAGAACGTCGGAGGTGAGCAGTTCTTC. The rearrangement uses TRBV6-5 and TRBJ2-1, with D maybe TRBD2 (5 bases). This CDR3 spans 13 amino acids. V lost 6 bases and J 9 bases, leaving 15 bases between the germline ends. Germline V CDR1 and CDR2: MNHEY, SVGAGI.